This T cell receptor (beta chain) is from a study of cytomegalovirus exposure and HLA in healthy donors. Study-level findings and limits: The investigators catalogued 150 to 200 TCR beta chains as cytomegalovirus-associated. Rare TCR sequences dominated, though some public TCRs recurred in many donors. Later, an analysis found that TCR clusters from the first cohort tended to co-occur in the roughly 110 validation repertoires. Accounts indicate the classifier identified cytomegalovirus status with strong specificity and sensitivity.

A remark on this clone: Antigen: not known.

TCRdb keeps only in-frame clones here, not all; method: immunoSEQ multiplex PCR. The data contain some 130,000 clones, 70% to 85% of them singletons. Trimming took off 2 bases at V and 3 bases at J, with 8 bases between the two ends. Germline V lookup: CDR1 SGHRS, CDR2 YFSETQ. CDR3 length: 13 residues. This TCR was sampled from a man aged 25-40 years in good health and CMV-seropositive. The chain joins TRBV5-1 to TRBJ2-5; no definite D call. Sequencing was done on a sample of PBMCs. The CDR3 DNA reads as TGCGCCAGCAGCTTTCAAAATGAAGAGACCCAGTACTTC. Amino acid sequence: CASSFQNEETQYF.